These 14 T cell receptor beta chains came from one sample sequenced in a study of blood T cell repertoires in COVID-19. Libraries were prepared by immunoSEQ multiplex PCR; TCRdb keeps only in-frame clonotypes and omits some of them. The table lists around 250,000 clones, 65% to 90% of them singletons. Sequenced input: PBMCs or T cells enriched from blood (not recorded which). These receptors came from a woman in her forties or fifties with acute COVID-19.

The J gene is TRBJ1-1, the V gene TRBV6-5; D remains ambiguous. V dropped 7 bases and J dropped 1 base, with 13 bases sitting between them. The germline V gene has CDR1 MNHEY and CDR2 SVGAGI. The CDR3 is 14 amino acids. The CDR3: CASNRPGGNTEAFF. For the CDR3, the DNA is TGTGCCAGCAATCGGCCCGGCGGGAACACTGAAGCTTTCTTT.

The rearrangement links TRBV5-1 to TRBJ1-1, with 7 bases aligning to TRBD1. This CDR3 is 14 amino acids long. Trimming removed 4 bases from V and 5 bases from J; junction bases left unmatched: 8. From germline, CDR1 is SGHRS and CDR2 YFSETQ. The CDR3 region is CASSAQGSSTEAFF. In DNA, the CDR3 is TGCGCCAGCAGCGCACAGGGGTCGAGTACTGAAGCTTTCTTT.

This clone was seen just once. In nucleotides, the CDR3 is TGTGCCAGCAGGTCTCGACAGGAAATAGCAGACACCATATATTTT. It is translated as CASRSRQEIADTIYF. The chain joins TRBV11-2 to TRBJ1-3; weak D call: TRBD1 (6 bases). Trimming removed 6 bases at V and 8 bases at J, with 20 bases between. In germline, CDR1 is SGHAT, CDR2 FQNNGV. This CDR3 contains 15 residues.

This clone was detected a few times. For the CDR3, the DNA is TGCGCCAGCAGCCCCGAGAGGGGGGGAGGCTCCTATGGCTACACCTTC. Translation gives CASSPERGGGSYGYTF. V usage is TRBV4-3 and J usage is TRBJ1-2, with D maybe TRBD1 (6 bases). Per the germline V gene, CDR1 is LGHNA and CDR2 is YSLEER. The CDR3 has 16 amino acids. Trimming left V 4 bases short and J 4 bases short, with 19 bases between.

The genes are TRBV15 and TRBJ1-2; a possible D gene is TRBD1 (6 bases). The CDR3 has 12 amino acids. The germline V gene has CDR1 LNHNV and CDR2 YYDKDF (reference sequence). Trimming pared 3 bases from V and 7 bases from J, leaving 9 bases between. This CDR3 reads CATSSDRPGYTF. The CDR3 DNA reads as TGTGCCACCAGCAGTGACAGGCCTGGCTACACCTTC.

This rearrangement joins TRBV20-1 to TRBJ2-3; D is unclear. CDR1 is DFQATT and CDR2 is SNEGSKA in the germline V gene (reference sequence). The CDR3 runs to 17 residues. Deletions cut 3 bases from V and 0 bases from J, with 19 bases between. The CDR3 DNA reads as TGCAGTGCTAGTTCGGCGGAGACCTTTACTAGCACAGATACGCAGTATTTT. Protein sequence: CSASSAETFTSTDTQYF.

The V and J genes are TRBV3-1 (or the pseudogene TRBV3-2) and TRBJ2-1; 15 bases align to TRBD2. The V gene's germline CDR1 is LGHDT and CDR2 YNNKEL (reference sequence). The CDR3 loop spans 18 amino acids. V shed 4 bases, J shed 1 base, and the junction held 5 bases outside the gene matches. The CDR3 sequence is CASSLRTSGGESYNEQFF. CDR3 sequence (DNA): TGTGCCAGCAGCCTTAGGACTAGCGGGGGGGAATCCTACAATGAGCAGTTCTTC.

The sample holds one count of this clone. The J gene is TRBJ2-5, the V gene TRBV7-2, with D uncertain. CDR1 is SGHTA and CDR2 is FQGNSA in the germline V gene. V shed 1 base and J shed 5 bases, with 8 bases lying between them. This CDR3 has 13 residues. CDR3 coding DNA: TGTGCCAGCAGCTTAGGACTCCTGGAGACCCAGTACTTC. This codes for CASSLGLLETQYF.

The chain joins TRBV10-3 to TRBJ2-7; 12 nucleotides line up with TRBD2. CDR3 length equals 14 residues. Trimming took 5 bases from V and 6 from J; bases not matched to a gene: 5. Germline-derived CDR1 and CDR2 are ENHRY and SYGVKD. This CDR3 reads CAISSSGGASEQYF. The CDR3 DNA is TGTGCCATCAGTTCTAGCGGGGGGGCTTCCGAGCAGTACTTC.

This clone came up once. This chain links TRBV9 with TRBJ1-4; tentatively, D is TRBD1 (5 bases). Trimming left V 3 bases short and J 7 bases short, with 13 bases between. The CDR3 loop spans 14 amino acids. The germline gives CDR1 SGDLS, CDR2 YYNGEE. The CDR3 region has the DNA TGTGCCAGCAGCGCGGGGGTCGGGAGTGAAAAACTGTTTTTT. Protein product: CASSAGVGSEKLFF.

The chain carries TRBV3-1 (or the pseudogene TRBV3-2) and TRBJ1-2; perhaps TRBD1 as D (6 bases). V was shortened by 1 base and J by 4 bases, with 10 bases between the two germline ends. This CDR3 region has 14 residues. Germline V gives CDR1 LGHDT, CDR2 YNNKEL (reference sequence). This chain's CDR3 is CASSQAGEGYGYTF. CDR3 nucleotide sequence: TGTGCCAGCAGCCAAGCAGGGGAAGGCTATGGCTACACCTTC.

This chain connects TRBV7-2 to TRBJ2-6; the match to TRBD1 covers 9 bases. Germline CDR1 SGHTA, CDR2 FQGNSA. The CDR3 has 16 residues. The trim removed 7 bases at V and 5 bases at J, leaving 9 bases unmatched. The CDR3: CASTLGTGSWANVLTF. The CDR3, as DNA: TGTGCCAGCACCTTGGGGACAGGGAGCTGGGCCAACGTCCTGACTTTC.

This sequence joins TRBV7-8 and TRBJ2-5; the match to TRBD2 covers 8 bases. The junction had 5 bases not matched to a gene; V was cut back by 4 bases and J by 4 bases. Germline CDR1 SGHVS, CDR2 FQNEAQ. CDR3 length: 14 residues. CDR3 DNA: TGTGCCAGCAGCTGGACTAGCATTCGAGAGACCCAGTACTTC. Its translation is CASSWTSIRETQYF. Full variable domain (outside the CDR3, taken from reference TRBV7-8 and TRBJ2-5): GAGVSQSPRYKVAKRGQDVALRCDPISGHVSLFWYQQALGQGPEFLTYFQNEAQLDKSGLPSDRFFAERPEGSVSTLKIQRTQQEDSAVYLCASSWTSIRETQYFGPGTRLLVL.

This chain links TRBV30 with TRBJ2-5; TRBD2 matches 9 bases. V dropped 0 bases and J dropped 4; count of bases not matched to a gene: 3. Germline CDR1 GTSNPN, CDR2 SVGIG (reference sequence). This CDR3 comprises 14 residues. The CDR3 protein is CAWSVISGGETQYF. As DNA, the CDR3 is TGTGCCTGGAGTGTAATTAGCGGGGGAGAGACCCAGTACTTC.